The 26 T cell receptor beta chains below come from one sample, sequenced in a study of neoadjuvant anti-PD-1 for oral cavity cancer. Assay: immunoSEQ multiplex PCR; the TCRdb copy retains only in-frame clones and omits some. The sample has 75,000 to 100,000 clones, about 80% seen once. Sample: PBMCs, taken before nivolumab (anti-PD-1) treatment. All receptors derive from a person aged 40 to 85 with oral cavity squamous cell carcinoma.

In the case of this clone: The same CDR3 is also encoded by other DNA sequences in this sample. In DNA, the CDR3 is TGTGCCAGCAGTCCGGGGAACTATGGCTACACCTTC. Amino acids: CASSPGNYGYTF. This chain uses TRBV6-6 with TRBJ1-2; D gene uncertain. V lost 5 bases and J lost 2, with 6 bases in between. Germline CDR1 and CDR2: MNHNY and SVGAGI (reference sequence). This CDR3 has 12 amino acids.

CDR3 sequence reads: CASSRGAGETQYF. CDR3 coding DNA: TGTGCCAGCAGTCGTGGGGCCGGGGAGACCCAGTACTTC. The chain links TRBV6-1 to TRBJ2-5, with D maybe TRBD1 (5 bases). The CDR3 runs 13 residues. The V end lost 5 bases, the J end lost 5 bases, and 12 bases lay between the germline ends. The germline V gene has CDR1 MNHNS and CDR2 SASEGT.

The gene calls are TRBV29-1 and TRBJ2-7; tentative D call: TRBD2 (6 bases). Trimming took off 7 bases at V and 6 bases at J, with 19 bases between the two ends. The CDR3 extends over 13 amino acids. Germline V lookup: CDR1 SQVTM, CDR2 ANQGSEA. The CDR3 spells CSARRGGAGEQYF. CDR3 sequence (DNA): TGCAGCGCCCGCCGAGGAGGGGCAGGCGAGCAGTACTTC.

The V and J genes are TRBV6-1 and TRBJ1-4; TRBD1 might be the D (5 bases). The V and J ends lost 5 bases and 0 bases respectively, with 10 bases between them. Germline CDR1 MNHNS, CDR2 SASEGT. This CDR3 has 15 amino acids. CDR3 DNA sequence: TGTGCCAGCAGTCAAGACAGAGCAACTAATGAAAAACTGTTTTTT. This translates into CASSQDRATNEKLFF.

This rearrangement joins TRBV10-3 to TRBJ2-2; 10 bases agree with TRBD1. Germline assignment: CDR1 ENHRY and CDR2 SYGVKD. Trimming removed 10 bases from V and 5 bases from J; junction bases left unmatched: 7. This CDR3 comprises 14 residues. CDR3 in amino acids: CATGTGAVTGELFF. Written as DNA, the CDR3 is TGTGCCACCGGGACAGGGGCGGTTACCGGGGAGCTGTTTTTT.

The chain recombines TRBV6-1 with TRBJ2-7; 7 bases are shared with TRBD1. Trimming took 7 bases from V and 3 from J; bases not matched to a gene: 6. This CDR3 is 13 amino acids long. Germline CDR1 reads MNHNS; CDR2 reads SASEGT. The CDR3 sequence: CASTTAGGYEQYF. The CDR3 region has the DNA TGTGCCAGCACCACCGCAGGGGGCTACGAGCAGTACTTC.

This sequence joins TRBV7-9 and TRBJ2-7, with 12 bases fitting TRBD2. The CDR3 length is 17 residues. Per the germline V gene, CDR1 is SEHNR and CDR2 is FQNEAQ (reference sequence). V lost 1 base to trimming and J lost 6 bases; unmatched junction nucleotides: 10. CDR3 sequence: CASSLEGLAGGHLEQYF. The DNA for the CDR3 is TGTGCCAGCAGCTTAGAAGGTCTAGCGGGAGGGCACCTCGAGCAGTACTTC.

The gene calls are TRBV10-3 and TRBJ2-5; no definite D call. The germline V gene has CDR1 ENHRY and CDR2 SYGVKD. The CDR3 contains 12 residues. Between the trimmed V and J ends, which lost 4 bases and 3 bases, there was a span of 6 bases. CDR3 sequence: CAISGLEETQYF. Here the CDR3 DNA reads TGTGCCATCAGTGGCCTCGAAGAGACCCAGTACTTC.

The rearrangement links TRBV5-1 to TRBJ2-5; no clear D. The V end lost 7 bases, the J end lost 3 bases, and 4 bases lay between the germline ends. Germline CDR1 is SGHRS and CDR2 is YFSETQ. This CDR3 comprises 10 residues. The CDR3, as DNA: TGCGCCAGCGGCGAAGAGACCCAGTACTTC. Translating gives CASGEETQYF.

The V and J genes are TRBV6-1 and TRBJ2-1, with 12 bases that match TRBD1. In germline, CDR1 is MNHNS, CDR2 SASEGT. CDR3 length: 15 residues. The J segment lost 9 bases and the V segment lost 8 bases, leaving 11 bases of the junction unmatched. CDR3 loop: CASHTGTGGRGEQFF. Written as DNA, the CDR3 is TGTGCCAGCCATACCGGGACAGGGGGCAGGGGTGAGCAGTTCTTC.

The CDR3: CASSSLAKGVPGELFF. The CDR3 nucleotides are TGTGCCAGCAGCTCTCTAGCGAAGGGGGTTCCCGGGGAGCTGTTTTTT. V is TRBV7-3 and J is TRBJ2-2; D possibly matches TRBD1 or TRBD2 (6 bases each). This CDR3 is 16 amino acids long. Looked up from germline, CDR1 is SGHTA and CDR2 is FQGTGA. V dropped 4 bases and J dropped 6 bases, with 18 bases sitting between them.

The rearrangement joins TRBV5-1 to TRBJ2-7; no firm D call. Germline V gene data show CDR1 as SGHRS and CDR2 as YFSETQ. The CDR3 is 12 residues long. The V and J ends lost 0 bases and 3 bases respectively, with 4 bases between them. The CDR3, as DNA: TGCGCCAGCAGCTTGGAGGGCTACGAGCAGTACTTC. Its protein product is CASSLEGYEQYF.

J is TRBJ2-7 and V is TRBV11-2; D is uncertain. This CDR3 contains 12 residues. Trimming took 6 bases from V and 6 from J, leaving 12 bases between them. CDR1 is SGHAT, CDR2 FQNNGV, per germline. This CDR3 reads CASRKVGSEQYF. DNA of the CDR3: TGTGCCAGCAGAAAGGTTGGCTCCGAGCAGTACTTC.

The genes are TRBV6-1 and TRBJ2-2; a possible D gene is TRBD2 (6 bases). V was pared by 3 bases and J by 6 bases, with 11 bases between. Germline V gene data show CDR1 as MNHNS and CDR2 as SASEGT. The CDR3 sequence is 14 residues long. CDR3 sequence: CASSEEGLAGELFF. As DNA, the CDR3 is TGTGCCAGCAGTGAGGAGGGGCTAGCCGGGGAGCTGTTTTTT.

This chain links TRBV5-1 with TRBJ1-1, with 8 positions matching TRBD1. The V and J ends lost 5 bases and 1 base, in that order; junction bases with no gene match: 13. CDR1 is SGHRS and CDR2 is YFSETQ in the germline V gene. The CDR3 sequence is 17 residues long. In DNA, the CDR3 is TGCGCCAGCAGGGATGACAGGGGTATCCCTAAGAACACTGAAGCTTTCTTT. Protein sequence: CASRDDRGIPKNTEAFF.

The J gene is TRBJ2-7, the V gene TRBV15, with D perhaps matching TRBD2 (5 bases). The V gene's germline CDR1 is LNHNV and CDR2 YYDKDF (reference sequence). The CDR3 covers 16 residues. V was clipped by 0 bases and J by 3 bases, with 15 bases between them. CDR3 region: CATSRDLIGMGYEQYF. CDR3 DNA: TGTGCCACCAGCAGAGATCTAATCGGGATGGGCTACGAGCAGTACTTC.

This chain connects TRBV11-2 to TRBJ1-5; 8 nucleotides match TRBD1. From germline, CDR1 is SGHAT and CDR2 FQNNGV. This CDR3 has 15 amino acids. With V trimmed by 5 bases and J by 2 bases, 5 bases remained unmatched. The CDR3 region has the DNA TGTGCCAGCAGCCTGGGACAGGCGGGCAATCAGCCCCAGCATTTT. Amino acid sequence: CASSLGQAGNQPQHF.

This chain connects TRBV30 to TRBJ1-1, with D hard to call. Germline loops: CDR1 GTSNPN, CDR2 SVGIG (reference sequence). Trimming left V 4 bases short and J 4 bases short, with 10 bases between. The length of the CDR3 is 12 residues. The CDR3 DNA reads TGTGCCTGGAAGAGAGCGCGCACTGAAGCTTTCTTT. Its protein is CAWKRARTEAFF.

CDR3 DNA: TGTGCCAGCAGTAGACAAGGGGGCCGCACTGAAGCTTTCTTT. It yields the protein CASSRQGGRTEAFF. The gene calls are TRBV2 and TRBJ1-1, with 7 bases aligning to TRBD1. The CDR3 covers 14 residues. The germline CDR1 and CDR2 sequences are SNHLY and FYNNEI. V lost 5 bases to trimming and J lost 4 bases; unmatched junction nucleotides: 7.

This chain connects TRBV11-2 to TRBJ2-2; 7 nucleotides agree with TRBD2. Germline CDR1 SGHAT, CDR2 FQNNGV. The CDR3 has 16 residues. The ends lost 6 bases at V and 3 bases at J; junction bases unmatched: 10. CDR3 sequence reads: CASRPMTSLYTGELFF. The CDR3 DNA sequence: TGTGCCAGCAGACCAATGACTAGCTTGTACACCGGGGAGCTGTTTTTT. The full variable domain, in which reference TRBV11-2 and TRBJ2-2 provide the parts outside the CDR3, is EAGVAQSPRYKIIEKRQSVAFWCNPISGHATLYWYQQILGQGPKLLIQFQNNGVVDDSQLPKDRFSAERLKGVDSTLKIQPAKLEDSAVYLCASRPMTSLYTGELFFGEGSRLTVL.

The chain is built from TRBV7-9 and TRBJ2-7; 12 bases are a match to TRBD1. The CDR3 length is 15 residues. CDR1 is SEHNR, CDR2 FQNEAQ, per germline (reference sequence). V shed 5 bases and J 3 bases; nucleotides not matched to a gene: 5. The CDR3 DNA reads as TGTGCCAGCAGCACCCGGGACAGGGGGCGCTACGAGCAGTACTTC. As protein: CASSTRDRGRYEQYF. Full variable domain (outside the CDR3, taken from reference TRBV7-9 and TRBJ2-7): DTGVSQNPRHKITKRGQNVTFRCDPISEHNRLYWYRQTLGQGPEFLTYFQNEAQLEKSRLLSDRFSAERPKGSFSTLEIQRTEQGDSAMYLCASSTRDRGRYEQYFGPGTRLTVT.

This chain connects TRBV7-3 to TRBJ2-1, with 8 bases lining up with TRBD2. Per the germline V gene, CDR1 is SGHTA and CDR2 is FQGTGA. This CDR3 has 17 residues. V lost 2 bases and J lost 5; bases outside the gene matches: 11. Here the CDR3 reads CASSLSSGSKVNNEQFF. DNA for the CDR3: TGTGCCAGCAGCTTATCGAGCGGGAGCAAGGTTAACAATGAGCAGTTCTTC.

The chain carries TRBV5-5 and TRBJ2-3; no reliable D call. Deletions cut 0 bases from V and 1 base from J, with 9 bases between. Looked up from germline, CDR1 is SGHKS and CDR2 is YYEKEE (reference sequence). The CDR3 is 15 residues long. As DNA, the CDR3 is TGTGCCAGCAGCTTGGACGGCACCGGCACAGATACGCAGTATTTT. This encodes CASSLDGTGTDTQYF. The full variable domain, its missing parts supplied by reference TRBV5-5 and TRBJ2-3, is DAGVTQSPTHLIKTRGQQVTLRCSPISGHKSVSWYQQVLGQGPQFIFQYYEKEERGRGNFPDRFSARQFPNYSSELNVNALLLGDSALYLCASSLDGTGTDTQYFGPGTRLTVL.

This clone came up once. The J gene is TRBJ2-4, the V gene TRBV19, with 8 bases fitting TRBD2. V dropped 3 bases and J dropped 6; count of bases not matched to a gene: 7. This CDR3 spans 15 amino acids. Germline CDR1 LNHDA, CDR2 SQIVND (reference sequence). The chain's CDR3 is CASSMRGALGNIQYF. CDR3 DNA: TGTGCCAGTAGTATGCGGGGGGCGTTAGGAAACATTCAGTACTTC.

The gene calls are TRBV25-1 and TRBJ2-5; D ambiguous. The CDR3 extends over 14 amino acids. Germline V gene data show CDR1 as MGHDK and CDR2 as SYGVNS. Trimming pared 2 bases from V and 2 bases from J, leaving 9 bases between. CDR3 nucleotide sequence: TGTGCCAGCAGTGAAGTACGGTTTCAAGAGACCCAGTACTTC. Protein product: CASSEVRFQETQYF.

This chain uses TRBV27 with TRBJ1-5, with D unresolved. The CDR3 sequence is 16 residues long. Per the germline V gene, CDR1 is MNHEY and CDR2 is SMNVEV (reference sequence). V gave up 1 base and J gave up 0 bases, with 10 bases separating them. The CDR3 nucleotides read TGTGCCAGCAGTTTATTCGCGGGGAATAGCAATCAGCCCCAGCATTTT. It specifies CASSLFAGNSNQPQHF.